The 20 T cell receptor beta chains in this list originate from one sample, sequenced in a study of T cell repertoires in cytomegalovirus infection. Each CDR3 protein is one row after TCRdb ran MiXCR on the reads. The data contain about 240,000 distinct CDR3 sequences, around 6.2% of them seen just once; the ten biggest clones take up around 6.5%. The sequenced sample consisted of PBMCs. These receptors were taken from a human donor in good health (CMV status not recorded). Some clones in this sample may be carry-over from other donors' samples.

This clonotype was recorded at least ten times. The V and J genes are TRBV5-1 and TRBJ2-5; maybe TRBD2 (5 bases). Looked up from germline, CDR1 is SGHRS and CDR2 is YFSETQ. Trimming left V 4 bases short and J 5 bases short, with 15 bases between. The CDR3 spans 14 residues. The CDR3 protein is CASSPGLTQETQYF. The DNA of the CDR3 is TGCGCCAGCAGCCCCGGACTGACCCAGGAGACCCAGTACTTC.

This clonotype was seen a few times. The chain combines TRBV18 with TRBJ1-1; D is ambiguous. V dropped 0 bases and J dropped 4 bases, with 9 bases sitting between them. The CDR3 totals 14 residues. Germline CDR1 and CDR2: KGHSH and LQKENI. CDR3 nucleotide sequence: TGTGCCAGCTCACCACCATTTCTGGCCACTGAAGCTTTCTTT. Its translation is CASSPPFLATEAFF.

In its sample, this clonotype was seen many times. This chain connects TRBV6-2 or TRBV6-3 to TRBJ2-2, with TRBD1 matching 8 bases. The CDR3 is 16 amino acids. CDR1 and CDR2 (germline): MNHEY, SVGEGT. The V segment lost 7 bases and the J segment 1 base; nucleotides outside the gene matches: 8. The CDR3: CASNGPGTGNTGELFF. CDR3 nucleotide sequence: TGTGCCAGCAATGGACCCGGGACAGGGAACACCGGGGAGCTGTTTTTT.

This clonotype was recorded many times. The chain links TRBV7-8 to TRBJ2-7; possibly TRBD1 or TRBD2 for D (5 bases each). With 1 base removed from V and 3 bases from J, the gap between germline ends came to 13 bases. Germline V gene data show CDR1 as SGHVS and CDR2 as FQNEAQ. This CDR3 contains 15 residues. In DNA, the CDR3 is TGTGCCAGCAGCTTAGTAGTCGGGGCGGTCTACGAGCAGTACTTC. Translating it yields CASSLVVGAVYEQYF.

At least ten counts were recorded for this clonotype. The rearrangement joins TRBV7-2 to TRBJ2-1, with a weak D call TRBD2 (7 bases). Trimming took 4 bases from V and 0 from J, leaving 16 bases between them. CDR3 size: 17 residues. CDR1 and CDR2 from the germline V gene are SGHTA and FQGNSA. CDR3 protein: CASSSGGGASSYNEQFF. CDR3 coding DNA: TGTGCCAGCAGCTCAGGTGGGGGGGCGAGCTCCTACAATGAGCAGTTCTTC.

On this clonotype itself: Possible read error: a much larger clone is one base away. The chain uses TRBV2 and TRBJ2-5, with D possibly matching TRBD2 (5 bases). With 11 bases removed from V and 5 bases from J, the gap between germline ends came to 15 bases. The CDR3 spans 12 residues. CDR1 and CDR2 from the germline V gene are SNHLY and FYNNEI. CDR3 sequence reads: CAGCDRGETQYF. CDR3 bases: TGTGCCGGCTGTGACCGAGGGGAGACCCAGTACTTC.

This clonotype was detected many times. The chain joins TRBV7-2 to TRBJ2-2, with unresolved D. CDR3 length equals 16 residues. Germline CDR1 reads SGHTA; CDR2 reads FQGNSA. V was shortened by 2 bases and J by 1 base, with 11 bases between the two germline ends. The CDR3 nucleotides are TGTGCCAGCAGCTTACTTATGACGGGGAACACCGGGGAGCTGTTTTTT. Amino acid sequence: CASSLLMTGNTGELFF.

This clonotype came up many times. The chain has TRBV12-3 or TRBV12-4 and TRBJ2-2, with a possible D match to TRBD1 (5 bases). The CDR3 runs to 14 residues. Trimming removed 4 bases at V and 7 bases at J, with 13 bases between. The chain's CDR3 is CASSSTVLHGELFF. CDR3 coding DNA: TGTGCCAGCAGTTCGACAGTCCTCCACGGGGAGCTGTTTTTT.

V gene TRBV20-1 combines with J gene TRBJ2-2; D unresolved. Trimming removed 1 base at V and 7 bases at J, with 4 bases between. The CDR3 is 11 amino acids. The germline V gene has CDR1 DFQATT and CDR2 SNEGSKA (reference sequence). The CDR3 bases are TGCAGTGCTAGAGGAAACGGGGAGCTGTTTTTT. Amino acid sequence: CSARGNGELFF.

This clonotype was seen ten or more times. The chain has TRBV7-2 and TRBJ2-3; 15 bases line up with TRBD2. The germline CDR1 and CDR2 sequences are SGHTA and FQGNSA. CDR3 length: 15 amino acids. Trimming removed 3 bases from V and 9 bases from J; junction bases left unmatched: 4. The CDR3 DNA follows: TGTGCCAGCAGCTTGAGGACTAGCGGGGGGGAGACGCAGTATTTT. Residues: CASSLRTSGGETQYF.

This clonotype was observed many times. The chain links TRBV6-5 to TRBJ2-7; D remains ambiguous. Germline V gene lookup returns CDR1 MNHEY and CDR2 SVGAGI. Between the trimmed V and J ends, which lost 2 bases and 5 bases, there was a span of 13 bases. The CDR3 runs 14 residues. As DNA, the CDR3 is TGTGCCAGCAGTTACAAGCCGATTGGAGACGAGCAGTACTTC. It encodes CASSYKPIGDEQYF.

In this sample, this clonotype turned up many times. The gene calls are TRBV29-1 and TRBJ2-3; a possible D gene is TRBD2 (6 bases). The CDR3 length is 16 residues. V was pared by 0 bases and J by 2 bases, with 15 bases between. CDR1 SQVTM and CDR2 ANQGSEA come from the germline V gene. CDR3 in DNA: TGCAGCGTTGAAGATCAGGGAGGTGGCTTCACAGATACGCAGTATTTT. It translates to CSVEDQGGGFTDTQYF.

Many counts were recorded for this clonotype. The chain carries TRBV7-2 and TRBJ1-1, with D maybe TRBD1 (6 bases). Trimming took off 6 bases at V and 1 base at J, with 12 bases between the two ends. The V gene's germline CDR1 is SGHTA and CDR2 FQGNSA. This CDR3 has 14 amino acids. The CDR3 loop reads CASSYRVKNTEAFF. The CDR3 DNA reads as TGTGCCAGCAGTTACAGGGTTAAGAACACTGAAGCTTTCTTT.

This clonotype was observed at least ten times. The chain employs TRBV7-2 and TRBJ2-5; TRBD1 matches at 9 bases. In germline, CDR1 is SGHTA, CDR2 FQGNSA. This CDR3 spans 14 amino acids. After removal of 5 bases from V and 5 bases from J, the junction contained 6 bases not matched to a gene. CDR3 in amino acids: CASSPGQGAETQYF. The CDR3 coding sequence is TGTGCCAGCAGCCCGGGACAGGGCGCGGAGACCCAGTACTTC.

This clonotype has a count of ten or more. This chain links TRBV7-3 with TRBJ2-2, with 13 bases identical to TRBD2. There are 20 residues in the CDR3. V gave up 2 bases and J gave up 2 bases; unmatched junction bases: 11. Per the germline V gene, CDR1 is SGHTA and CDR2 is FQGTGA. CDR3 residues: CASSLVRGLAGEHNTGELFF. The DNA of the CDR3 is TGTGCCAGCAGCTTAGTAAGAGGACTAGCGGGGGAGCATAACACCGGGGAGCTGTTTTTT.

This clonotype was detected many times. J is TRBJ1-3 and V is TRBV29-1, with TRBD1 identical over 7 bases. V was pared by 6 bases and J by 0 bases, with 2 bases of the junction left unmatched. The CDR3 consists of 13 residues. Germline-derived CDR1 and CDR2 are SQVTM and ANQGSEA. The CDR3 coding sequence is TGCAGCGTGACAGGGAACTCTGGAAACACCATATATTTT. Translation gives CSVTGNSGNTIYF.

This clonotype appeared many times. This chain connects TRBV7-2 to TRBJ2-7; D remains unclear. The V gene's germline CDR1 is SGHTA and CDR2 FQGNSA. The CDR3 covers 13 residues. V was clipped by 5 bases and J by 3 bases, with 11 bases between them. The CDR3 DNA reads as TGTGCCAGCAGCAGCCGACTGATCTACGAGCAGTACTTC. Translation: CASSSRLIYEQYF. The complete variable domain, with remaining parts taken from reference TRBV7-2 and TRBJ2-7, reads GAGVSQSPSNKVTEKGKDVELRCDPISGHTALYWYRQSLGQGLEFLIYFQGNSAPDKSGLPSDRFSAERTGGSVSTLTIQRTQQEDSAVYLCASSSRLIYEQYFGPGTRLTVT.

This clonotype was observed at least ten times. The chain links TRBV5-6 to TRBJ2-2, with D unresolved. V gave up 0 bases and J gave up 7 bases, with 7 bases separating them. Germline-derived CDR1 and CDR2 are SGHDT and YYEEEE. The CDR3 consists of 13 residues. The CDR3 here is CASSLDVGGELFF. The CDR3 nucleotides are TGTGCCAGCAGCTTGGATGTGGGCGGGGAGCTGTTTTTT. Filled out from reference TRBV5-6 and TRBJ2-2, the complete variable domain reads DAGVTQSPTHLIKTRGQQVTLRCSPKSGHDTVSWYQQALGQGPQFIFQYYEEEERQRGNFPDRFSGHQFPNYSSELNVNALLLGDSALYLCASSLDVGGELFFGEGSRLTVL.

This clonotype was detected many times. The V gene is TRBV5-6, the J gene TRBJ2-7; the match to TRBD1 covers 7 bases. J gave up 4 bases and V 4 bases, and 8 bases lay outside the gene matches. Germline loops: CDR1 SGHDT, CDR2 YYEEEE. This CDR3 comprises 14 residues. CDR3 nucleotides: TGTGCCAGCAGCCTGGGACAGCTTAATTACGAGCAGTACTTC. This sequence encodes CASSLGQLNYEQYF.

This clonotype has a handful of counts. CDR3 nucleotides: TGCAGTGCACCTACTAGCGGGGGGGCGTCAAAAGAGCAGTTCTTC. Translated, it gives CSAPTSGGASKEQFF. This chain uses TRBV20-1 with TRBJ2-1, with 13 positions matching TRBD2. The CDR3 consists of 15 residues. J lost 10 bases, V lost 6 bases, and 12 bases had no gene match. Germline V CDR1 and CDR2: DFQATT, SNEGSKA (reference sequence).